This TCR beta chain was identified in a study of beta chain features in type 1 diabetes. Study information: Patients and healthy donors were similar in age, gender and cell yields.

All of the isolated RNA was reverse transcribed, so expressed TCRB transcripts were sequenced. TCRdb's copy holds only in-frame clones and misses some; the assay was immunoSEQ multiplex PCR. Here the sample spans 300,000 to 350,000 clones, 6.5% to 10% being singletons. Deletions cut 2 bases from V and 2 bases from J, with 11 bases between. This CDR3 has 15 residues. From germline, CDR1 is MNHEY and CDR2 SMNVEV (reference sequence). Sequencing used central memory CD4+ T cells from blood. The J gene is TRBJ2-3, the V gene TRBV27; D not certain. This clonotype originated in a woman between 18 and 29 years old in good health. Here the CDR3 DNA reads TGTGCCAGCAGTTTAGCGCTGCAGATCACAGATACGCAGTATTTT. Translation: CASSLALQITDTQYF.